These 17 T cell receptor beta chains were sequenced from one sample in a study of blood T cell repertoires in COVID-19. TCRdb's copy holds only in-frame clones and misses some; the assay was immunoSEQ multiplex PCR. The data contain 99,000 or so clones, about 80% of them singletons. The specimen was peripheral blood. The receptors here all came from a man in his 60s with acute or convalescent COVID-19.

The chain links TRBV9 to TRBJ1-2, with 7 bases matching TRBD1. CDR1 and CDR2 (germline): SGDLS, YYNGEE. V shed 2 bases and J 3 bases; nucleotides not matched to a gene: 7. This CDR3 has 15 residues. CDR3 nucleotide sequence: TGTGCCAGCAGCGTCTCCGGCCAGGGGGACTATGGCTACACCTTC. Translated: CASSVSGQGDYGYTF. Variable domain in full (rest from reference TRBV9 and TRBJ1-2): DSGVTQTPKHLITATGQRVTLRCSPRSGDLSVYWYQQSLDQGLQFLIQYYNGEERAKGNILERFSAQQFPDLHSELNLSSLELGDSALYFCASSVSGQGDYGYTFGSGTRLTVV.

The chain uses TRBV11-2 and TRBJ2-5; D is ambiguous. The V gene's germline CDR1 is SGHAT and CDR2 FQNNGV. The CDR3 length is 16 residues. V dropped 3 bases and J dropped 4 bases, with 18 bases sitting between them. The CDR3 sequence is CASSLTWVGGRETQYF. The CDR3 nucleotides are TGTGCCAGCAGCTTGACCTGGGTGGGTGGGCGAGAGACCCAGTACTTC. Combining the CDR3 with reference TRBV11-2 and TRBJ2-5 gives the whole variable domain EAGVAQSPRYKIIEKRQSVAFWCNPISGHATLYWYQQILGQGPKLLIQFQNNGVVDDSQLPKDRFSAERLKGVDSTLKIQPAKLEDSAVYLCASSLTWVGGRETQYFGPGTRLLVL.

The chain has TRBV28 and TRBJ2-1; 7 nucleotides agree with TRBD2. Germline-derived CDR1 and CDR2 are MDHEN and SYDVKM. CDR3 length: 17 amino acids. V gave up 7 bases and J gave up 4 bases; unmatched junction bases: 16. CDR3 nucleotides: TGTGCCAGCAAGCCAAGCGGGACGTGGCTTAGGTACAATGAGCAGTTCTTC. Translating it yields CASKPSGTWLRYNEQFF.

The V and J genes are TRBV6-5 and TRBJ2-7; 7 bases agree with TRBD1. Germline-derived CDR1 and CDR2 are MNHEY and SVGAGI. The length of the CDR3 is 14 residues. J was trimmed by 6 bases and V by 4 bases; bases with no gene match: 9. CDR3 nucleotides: TGTGCCAGCAGTTTGACAGGGAAGGTGGGCGAGCAGTACTTC. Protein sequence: CASSLTGKVGEQYF.

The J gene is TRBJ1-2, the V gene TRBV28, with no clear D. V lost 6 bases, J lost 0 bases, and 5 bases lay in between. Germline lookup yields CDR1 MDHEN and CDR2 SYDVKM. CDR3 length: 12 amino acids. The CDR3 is CASSNTNYGYTF. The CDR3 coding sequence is TGTGCCAGCAGCAACACTAACTATGGCTACACCTTC.

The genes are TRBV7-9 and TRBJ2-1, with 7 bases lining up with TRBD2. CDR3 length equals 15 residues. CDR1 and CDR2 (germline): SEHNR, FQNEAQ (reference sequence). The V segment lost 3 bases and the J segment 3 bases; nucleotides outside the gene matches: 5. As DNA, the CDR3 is TGTGCCAGCAGCTTTTCCGGGACTATCTACAATGAGCAGTTCTTC. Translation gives CASSFSGTIYNEQFF.

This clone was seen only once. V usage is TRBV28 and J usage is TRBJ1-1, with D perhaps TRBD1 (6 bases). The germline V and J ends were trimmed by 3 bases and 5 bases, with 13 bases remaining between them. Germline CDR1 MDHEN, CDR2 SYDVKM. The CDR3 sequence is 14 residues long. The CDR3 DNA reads TGTGCCAGCAGTTTGGGGGCCCCGGGGACTGAAGCTTTCTTT. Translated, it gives CASSLGAPGTEAFF.

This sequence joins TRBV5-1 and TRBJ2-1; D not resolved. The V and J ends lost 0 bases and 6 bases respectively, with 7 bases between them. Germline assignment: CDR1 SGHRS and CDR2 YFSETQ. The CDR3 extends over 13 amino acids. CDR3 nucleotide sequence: TGCGCCAGCAGCTTGGGGGCTCTCAATGAGCAGTTCTTC. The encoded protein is CASSLGALNEQFF.

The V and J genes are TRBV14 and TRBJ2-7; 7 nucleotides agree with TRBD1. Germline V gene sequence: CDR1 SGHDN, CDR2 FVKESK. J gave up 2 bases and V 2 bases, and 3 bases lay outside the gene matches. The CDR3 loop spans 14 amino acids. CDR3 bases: TGTGCCAGCAGCCAAAGGACAGGTCCCTACGAGCAGTACTTC. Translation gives CASSQRTGPYEQYF. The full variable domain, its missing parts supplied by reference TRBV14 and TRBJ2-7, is EAGVTQFPSHSVIEKGQTVTLRCDPISGHDNLYWYRRVMGKEIKFLLHFVKESKQDESGMPNNRFLAERTGGTYSTLKVQPAELEDSGVYFCASSQRTGPYEQYFGPGTRLTVT.

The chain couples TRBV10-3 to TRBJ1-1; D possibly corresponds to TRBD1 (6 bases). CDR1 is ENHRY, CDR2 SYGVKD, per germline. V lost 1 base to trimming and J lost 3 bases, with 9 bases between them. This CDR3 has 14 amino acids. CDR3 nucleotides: TGTGCCATCAGTGAGTTAGGGGGGGACACTGAAGCTTTCTTT. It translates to CAISELGGDTEAFF.

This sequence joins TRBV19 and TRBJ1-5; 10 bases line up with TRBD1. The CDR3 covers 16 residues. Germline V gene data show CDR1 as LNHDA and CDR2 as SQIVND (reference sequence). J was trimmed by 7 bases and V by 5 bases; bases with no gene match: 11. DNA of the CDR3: TGTGCCAGTAGTCCCCAAGGGACAGGGGCAGGCCAGCCCCAGCATTTT. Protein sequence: CASSPQGTGAGQPQHF.

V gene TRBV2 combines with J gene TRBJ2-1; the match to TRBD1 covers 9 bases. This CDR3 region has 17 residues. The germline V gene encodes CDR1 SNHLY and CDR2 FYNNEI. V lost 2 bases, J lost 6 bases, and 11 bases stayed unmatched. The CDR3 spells CASSEIVGQGIGNEQFF. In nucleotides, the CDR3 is TGTGCCAGCAGTGAAATTGTGGGACAGGGTATTGGCAATGAGCAGTTCTTC.

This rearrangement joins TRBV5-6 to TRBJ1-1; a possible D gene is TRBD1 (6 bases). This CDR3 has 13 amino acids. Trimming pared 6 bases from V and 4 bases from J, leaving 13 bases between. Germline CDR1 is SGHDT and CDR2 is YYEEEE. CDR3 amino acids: CASNRGRGTEAFF. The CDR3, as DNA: TGTGCCAGCAATCGGGGCAGGGGCACTGAAGCTTTCTTT.

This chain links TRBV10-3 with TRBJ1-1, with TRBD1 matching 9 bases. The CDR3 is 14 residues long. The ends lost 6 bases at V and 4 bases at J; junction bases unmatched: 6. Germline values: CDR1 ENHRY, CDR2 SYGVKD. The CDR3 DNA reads TGTGCCATCAGAGGGGACAGGGTGGCCACTGAAGCTTTCTTT. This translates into CAIRGDRVATEAFF.

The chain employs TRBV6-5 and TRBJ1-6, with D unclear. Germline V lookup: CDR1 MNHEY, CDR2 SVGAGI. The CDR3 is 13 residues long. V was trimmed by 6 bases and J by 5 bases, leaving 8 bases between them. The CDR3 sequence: CASSAVDNSPLHF. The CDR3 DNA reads TGTGCCAGCAGCGCCGTAGATAATTCACCCCTCCACTTT.

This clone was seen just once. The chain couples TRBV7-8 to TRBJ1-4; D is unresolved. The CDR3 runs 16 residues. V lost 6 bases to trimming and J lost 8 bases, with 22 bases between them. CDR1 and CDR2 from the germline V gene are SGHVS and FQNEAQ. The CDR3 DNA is TGTGCCAGCAGAGAACACCCCGGGTGGAGGGAGGAAAAACTGTTTTTT. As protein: CASREHPGWREEKLFF.

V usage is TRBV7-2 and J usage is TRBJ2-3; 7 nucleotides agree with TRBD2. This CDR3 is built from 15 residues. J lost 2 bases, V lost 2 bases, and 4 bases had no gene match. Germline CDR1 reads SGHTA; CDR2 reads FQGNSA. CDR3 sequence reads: CASSLSGISTDTQYF. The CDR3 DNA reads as TGTGCCAGCAGCTTAAGCGGGATTTCCACAGATACGCAGTATTTT.